What follows are 18 T cell receptor beta chains derived from one specimen sequenced in a study of T-cell memory formation after mild COVID-19. TCRdb reanalysed the 5' RACE reads using MiXCR and keeps one entry per CDR3 protein. Of around 340,000 distinct CDR3 sequences listed, 20% to 25% were seen once; the top ten hold roughly an eighth. The material sequenced was PBMCs or a T cell subset sorted from them (not recorded which). The receptors stem from an adult woman who had mild COVID-19 (a few samples of this study predate the infection). Cell type and time point are not known.

This chain uses TRBV29-1 with TRBJ1-2; D gene uncertain. Per germline, CDR1 SQVTM and CDR2 ANQGSEA. V was shortened by 5 bases and J by 4 bases, with 11 bases between the two germline ends. CDR3 length equals 12 residues. In DNA form, the CDR3 reads TGCAGCGTTTTAGAGGAGCCCTATGGCTACACCTTC. Amino acids: CSVLEEPYGYTF.

This clonotype was counted between two and nine times. The gene calls are TRBV21-1 and TRBJ2-5. TRBV21-1 is noted as a pseudogene. CDR3 size: 13 residues. CDR3 nucleotide sequence: TGTGCCAGCTTGCAAAGGGGCAGGGAGACCCAGTACTTC. Translating gives CASLQRGRETQYF.

This clonotype appeared a few times. CDR3 sequence reads: CASSPTAGSNEQFF. Here the CDR3 DNA reads TGTGCCAGCTCACCGACTGCAGGGAGTAATGAGCAGTTCTTC. This chain links TRBV18 with TRBJ2-1; possibly TRBD1 or TRBD2 for D (5 bases each). This CDR3 comprises 14 residues. V gave up 3 bases and J gave up 7 bases, with 13 bases separating them. Germline V CDR1 and CDR2: KGHSH, LQKENI.

The chain joins TRBV4-2 to TRBJ2-1, with 12 bases matching TRBD2. Germline CDR1 is LGHNA and CDR2 is YNFKEQ. The V segment lost 0 bases and the J segment 10 bases; nucleotides outside the gene matches: 1. There are 14 residues in the CDR3. CDR3: CASSQEGTSGEQFF. Written as DNA, the CDR3 is TGTGCCAGCAGCCAAGAGGGGACTAGCGGGGAGCAGTTCTTC.

This clonotype has just a few counts. The V gene is TRBV6-5, the J gene TRBJ2-7; tentative D call: TRBD1 (5 bases). The V and J ends lost 2 bases and 4 bases respectively, with 12 bases between them. Germline V gene lookup returns CDR1 MNHEY and CDR2 SVGAGI. The CDR3 totals 14 residues. This CDR3 reads CASSYGTGVYEQYF. The CDR3 region has the DNA TGTGCCAGCAGTTACGGTACAGGAGTTTACGAGCAGTACTTC.

This clonotype was seen a handful of times. The chain joins TRBV7-9 to TRBJ1-1, with 10 bases fitting TRBD1. The CDR3 sequence is 15 residues long. The V segment lost 4 bases and the J segment 6 bases; nucleotides outside the gene matches: 8. Germline assignment: CDR1 SEHNR and CDR2 FQNEAQ (reference sequence). The DNA for the CDR3 is TGTGCCAGCAGCTCTTCCGGGACAGGGGTTGCTGAAGCTTTCTTT. Translated: CASSSSGTGVAEAFF.

Many counts were recorded for this clonotype. The chain recombines TRBV7-2 with TRBJ2-1; 9 nucleotides match TRBD2. V lost 5 bases, J lost 4 bases, and 3 bases stayed unmatched. The germline V gene has CDR1 SGHTA and CDR2 FQGNSA. The CDR3 totals 14 residues. In DNA form, the CDR3 reads TGTGCCAGCAGCCCGGGACTAGCTTACAATGAGCAGTTCTTC. It encodes CASSPGLAYNEQFF.

This clonotype was seen a handful of times. J is TRBJ2-7 and V is TRBV12-3 or TRBV12-4; D unresolved. The germline V and J ends were trimmed by 10 bases and 8 bases, with 9 bases remaining between them. The CDR3 runs 9 residues. CDR3 amino acids: CATPIQQYF. Written as DNA, the CDR3 is TGTGCCACCCCCATCCAGCAGTACTTC.

This clonotype occurred a few times. V usage is TRBV5-1 and J usage is TRBJ2-1; D unclear. CDR1 is SGHRS, CDR2 YFSETQ, per germline. This CDR3 is 11 amino acids long. Trimming removed 4 bases from V and 8 bases from J, with 7 bases in between. CDR3 region: CASSRVDEQFF. In nucleotides, the CDR3 is TGCGCCAGCAGCCGGGTGGATGAGCAGTTCTTC. The full variable domain, rest sourced from reference TRBV5-1 and TRBJ2-1, is KAGVTQTPRYLIKTRGQQVTLSCSPISGHRSVSWYQQTPGQGLQFLFEYFSETQRNKGNFPGRFSGRQFSNSRSEMNVSTLELGDSALYLCASSRVDEQFFGPGTRLTVL.

This clonotype has more than one count but fewer than ten. This chain connects TRBV12-3 or TRBV12-4 to TRBJ2-7; a possible D gene is TRBD2 (7 bases). The CDR3 sequence is 15 residues long. V lost 6 bases to trimming and J lost 0 bases, with 15 bases between them. DNA for the CDR3: TGTGCCAGCAGCGTCGCGGGGGCCGCCTCCTACGAGCAGTACTTC. Protein: CASSVAGAASYEQYF.

This clonotype turned up a few times. DNA for the CDR3: TGTGCCAGCAGCTTCCGCCAGGGGGACTACGAGCAGTACTTC. Its translation is CASSFRQGDYEQYF. The rearrangement links TRBV7-9 to TRBJ2-7; 7 nucleotides match TRBD1. Losses at the gene ends were 3 bases for V and 3 bases for J; bases not matched to a gene: 5. The CDR3 runs to 14 residues. Germline V CDR1 and CDR2: SEHNR, FQNEAQ (reference sequence).

This chain uses TRBV20-1 with TRBJ1-1; D remains ambiguous. This CDR3 region has 13 residues. V was shortened by 1 base and J by 8 bases, with 14 bases between the two germline ends. Germline V gives CDR1 DFQATT, CDR2 SNEGSKA (reference sequence). Here the CDR3 DNA reads TGCAGTGCTAGAGGGTTGGGTTTAGCGGAAGCTTTCTTT. Its protein is CSARGLGLAEAFF.

The chain couples TRBV4-1 to TRBJ1-1; 8 nucleotides align to TRBD1. Germline values: CDR1 MGHRA, CDR2 YSYEKL. With V trimmed by 1 base and J by 13 bases, 11 bases remained unmatched. The length of the CDR3 is 14 residues. The CDR3 nucleotides read TGCGCCAGCAGCCAAGTAGATGACAGGGGACGGGGTTTCTTT. Translated: CASSQVDDRGRGFF.

This clonotype was counted a single time. One end of the junction is discordant with germline, which a read error may explain. The chain couples TRBV4-1 to TRBJ1-4; D is possibly TRBD1 (5 bases). Germline V gene lookup returns CDR1 MGHRA and CDR2 YSYEKL. The CDR3 consists of 12 residues. The CDR3 DNA sequence: TGCGCCAGCAGCCAAGCTGCGGGGCCAAATCATTTT. Amino acids: CASSQAAGPNHF.

Only a few counts were recorded for this clonotype. V is TRBV30 and J is TRBJ2-2; 8 bases agree with TRBD2. The CDR3 runs 16 residues. After removal of 2 bases from V and 3 bases from J, the junction contained 8 bases not matched to a gene. The V gene's germline CDR1 is GTSNPN and CDR2 SVGIG (reference sequence). The CDR3 sequence is CAWSFRRGADTGELFF. CDR3 bases: TGTGCCTGGAGTTTCCGGCGGGGGGCTGACACCGGGGAGCTGTTTTTT. The variable domain in full, with the rest retrieved from reference TRBV30 and TRBJ2-2, is SQTIHQWPATLVQPVGSPLSLECTVEGTSNPNLYWYRQAAGRGLQLLFYSVGIGQISSEVPQNLSASRPQDRQFILSSKKLLLSDSGFYLCAWSFRRGADTGELFFGEGSRLTVL.

At least ten counts were recorded for this clonotype. The J gene is TRBJ1-1, the V gene TRBV12-3 or TRBV12-4; possibly TRBD1 for D (5 bases). Trimming stripped 6 bases from V and 4 bases from J, with 12 bases between. The CDR3 has 13 residues. This CDR3 is CASSLGRGTEAFF. CDR3 nucleotide sequence: TGTGCCAGCAGCCTCGGTAGGGGCACTGAAGCTTTCTTT.

In its sample, this clonotype was seen a few times. The rearrangement joins TRBV7-9 to TRBJ2-7; 8 nucleotides agree with TRBD1. The junction had 4 bases not matched to a gene; V was cut back by 4 bases and J by 5 bases. Germline V gives CDR1 SEHNR, CDR2 FQNEAQ (reference sequence). The CDR3 totals 13 residues. CDR3 region: CASSSDRAHEQYF. The CDR3 nucleotides are TGTGCCAGCAGCTCGGACAGGGCCCACGAGCAGTACTTC.

This clonotype was detected only a few times. The chain recombines TRBV3-1 with TRBJ1-1; D might be TRBD1 (6 bases). Trimming stripped 2 bases from V and 5 bases from J, with 9 bases between. The CDR3 is 13 amino acids. Germline-derived CDR1 and CDR2 are LGHDT and YNNKEL (reference sequence). The CDR3: CASSQTGRTEAFF. CDR3 sequence (DNA): TGTGCCAGCAGCCAAACAGGGAGGACTGAAGCTTTCTTT.